These 6 T cell receptor beta chains were sequenced from one sample in a study of blood T cell repertoires in COVID-19. The repertoire was sequenced with immunoSEQ multiplex PCR; TCRdb's copy has only in-frame clones and lacks some. The sample has 270,000 or so clones, about 90% seen once. Sequenced material: peripheral blood. Receptors were obtained from a woman in her sixties with COVID-19, enrolled during active disease.

The rearrangement links TRBV2 to TRBJ1-5; 9 nucleotides align to TRBD1. The CDR3 runs 15 residues. V lost 4 bases, J lost 6 bases, and 7 bases stayed unmatched. Germline assignment: CDR1 SNHLY and CDR2 FYNNEI. The CDR3 protein is CASSGDRAVSQPQHF. The CDR3 coding sequence is TGTGCCAGCAGTGGGGACAGGGCGGTGAGTCAGCCCCAGCATTTT.

This rearrangement joins TRBV5-1 to TRBJ1-2; a weak D match, TRBD1 (6 bases). Trimming removed 4 bases at V and 3 bases at J, with 16 bases between. The CDR3 has 15 residues. Germline V gives CDR1 SGHRS, CDR2 YFSETQ. The CDR3 nucleotides read TGCGCCAGCAGCCGGATAAGAGGGGGGGACTATGGCTACACCTTC. It is translated as CASSRIRGGDYGYTF.

The rearrangement links TRBV5-4 to TRBJ2-5, with 7 bases fitting TRBD2. Trimming cost V 3 bases and J 1 base; bases outside gene matches: 9. The germline gives CDR1 SGHNT, CDR2 YYREEE (reference sequence). The CDR3 is 16 amino acids. This CDR3 reads CASSYAPLAAQETQYF. Written as DNA, the CDR3 is TGTGCCAGCAGCTATGCGCCCCTAGCGGCCCAAGAGACCCAGTACTTC.

The rearrangement uses TRBV6-6 and TRBJ1-6; D not certain. Trimming took off 11 bases at V and 10 bases at J, with 21 bases between the two ends. CDR1 and CDR2 (germline): MNHNY, SVGAGI (reference sequence). The CDR3 is made up of 14 amino acids. Here the CDR3 reads CASRGELQKSPLHF. CDR3 bases: TGTGCCTCTCGGGGAGAACTGCAGAAGTCACCCCTCCACTTT.

V usage is TRBV7-2 and J usage is TRBJ1-5, with TRBD1 matching over 8 bases. The CDR3 has 17 residues. Germline V gives CDR1 SGHTA, CDR2 FQGNSA. The V and J ends lost 11 bases and 2 bases, in that order; junction bases with no gene match: 17. CDR3 nucleotide sequence: TGTGCCCCCAGGGCCTGGGTAGACAGGGGAGGCAATCAGCCCCAGCATTTT. It is translated as CAPRAWVDRGGNQPQHF.

The chain links TRBV19 to TRBJ1-1; TRBD1 matches at 8 bases. The CDR3 sequence is 12 residues long. Trimming took 7 bases from V and 9 from J; bases not matched to a gene: 7. Germline CDR1 reads LNHDA; CDR2 reads SQIVND (reference sequence). The DNA of the CDR3 is TGTGCCAGTAACGACAGGGGCACGAAAGCTTTCTTT. It encodes CASNDRGTKAFF.